This TCR beta chain originates from a study of response to subunit inactivated influenza vaccine. Findings of the study overall: Authors proposed each seasonal influenza vaccination draws in few new T cells.

A word on this clonotype: Antigen specificity is unknown.

TCRdb reanalysed the RT-PCR reads using MiXCR and keeps one entry per CDR3 protein. The sample lists around 570,000 distinct CDR3 sequences; approximately 10% were seen once. Trimming cost V 0 bases and J 6 bases; bases outside gene matches: 8. The CDR3 consists of 15 residues. CDR1 is DFQATT, CDR2 SNEGSKA, per germline (reference sequence). The sample was also linked to a second study, of T cells expressing NK-cell markers. This second study notes: 5'RACE template switching built TCR beta cDNA with unique molecular identifiers. Investigators obtained TCR beta repertoires from sorted CD3+CD56+NKG2C+, CD3+CD56+NKG2C- and CD3+CD56-NKG2C+ T cells. The eight sequenced donors comprised seven who were HCMV-seropositive and one who was seronegative. In several experiments, an anti-gamma-delta TCR antibody restricted sorting to alpha-beta TCR T cells.

V gene TRBV20-1 combines with J gene TRBJ2-1; 7 positions agree with TRBD1. Source: PBMCs from blood, taken on the day of vaccination. This TCR was recovered from a man aged 50 to 59 who received an inactivated influenza vaccine. The CDR3 nucleotides read TGCAGTGCTAGAGACCATCTGACAGGGATCAATGAGCAGTTCTTC. Residues: CSARDHLTGINEQFF.